This TCR beta chain was captured by sequencing in a study of T cells in Graves' hyperthyroidism and ophthalmopathy. RNA transcripts served as the template for amplifying TCR beta CDR3 regions. When the TCR CDR3 underwent first-round RT-PCR, the HTBI primer set was used. TCRdb independently ran MiXCR on the multiplex PCR reads; one entry per CDR3 protein. Of about 360,000 distinct CDR3 sequences listed, 13% were seen once; the top ten hold about 9.1%. After removal of 3 bases from V and 4 bases from J, the junction contained 12 bases not matched to a gene. Per the germline V gene, CDR1 is MNHNS and CDR2 is SASEGT. This CDR3 is 18 amino acids long.

This chain connects TRBV6-1 to TRBJ1-6; 7 positions match TRBD1. The TCR sequence derives from a woman under 30 with Graves' hyperthyroidism. Sequenced: blood. DNA of the CDR3: TGTGCCAGCAGTGACGGGACTGACTCAGGGGGGTATAATTCACCCCTCCACTTT. As protein: CASSDGTDSGGYNSPLHF.